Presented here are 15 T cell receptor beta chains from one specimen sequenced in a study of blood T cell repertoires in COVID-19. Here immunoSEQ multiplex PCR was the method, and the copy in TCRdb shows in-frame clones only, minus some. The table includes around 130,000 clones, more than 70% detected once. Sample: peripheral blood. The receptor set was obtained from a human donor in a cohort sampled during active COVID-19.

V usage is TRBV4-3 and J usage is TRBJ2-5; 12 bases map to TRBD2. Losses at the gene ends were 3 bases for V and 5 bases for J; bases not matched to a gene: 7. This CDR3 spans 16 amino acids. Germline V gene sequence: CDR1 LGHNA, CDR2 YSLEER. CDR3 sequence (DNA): TGCGCCAGCAGCCACCTAGCGGGAGGGCGATCTGAGACCCAGTACTTC. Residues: CASSHLAGGRSETQYF.

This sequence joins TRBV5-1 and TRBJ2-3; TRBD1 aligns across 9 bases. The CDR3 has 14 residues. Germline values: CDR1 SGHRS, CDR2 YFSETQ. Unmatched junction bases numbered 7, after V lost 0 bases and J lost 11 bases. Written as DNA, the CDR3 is TGCGCCAGCAGCTTGGAACTGACAGGGGGTCTGCAGTATTTT. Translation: CASSLELTGGLQYF.

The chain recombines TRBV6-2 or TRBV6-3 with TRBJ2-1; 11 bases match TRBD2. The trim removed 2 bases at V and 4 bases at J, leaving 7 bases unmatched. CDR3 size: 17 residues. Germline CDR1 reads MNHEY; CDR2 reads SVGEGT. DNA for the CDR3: TGTGCCAGCAGTTACCTTGGACTAGCGGGTTTTTACAATGAGCAGTTCTTC. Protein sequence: CASSYLGLAGFYNEQFF.

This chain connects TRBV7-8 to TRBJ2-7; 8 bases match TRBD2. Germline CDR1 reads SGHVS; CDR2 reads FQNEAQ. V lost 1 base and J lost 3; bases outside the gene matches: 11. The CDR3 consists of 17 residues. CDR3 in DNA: TGTGCCAGCAGCTTAGGTCCCAGCGGGGGCTTACACTACGAGCAGTACTTC. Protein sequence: CASSLGPSGGLHYEQYF. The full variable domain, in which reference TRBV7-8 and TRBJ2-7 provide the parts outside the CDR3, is GAGVSQSPRYKVAKRGQDVALRCDPISGHVSLFWYQQALGQGPEFLTYFQNEAQLDKSGLPSDRFFAERPEGSVSTLKIQRTQQEDSAVYLCASSLGPSGGLHYEQYFGPGTRLTVT.

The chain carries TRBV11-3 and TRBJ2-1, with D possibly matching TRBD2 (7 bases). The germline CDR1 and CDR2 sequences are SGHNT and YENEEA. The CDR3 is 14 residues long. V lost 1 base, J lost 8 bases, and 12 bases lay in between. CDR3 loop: CASSLGTGRDEQFF. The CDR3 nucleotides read TGTGCCAGCAGCTTAGGTACAGGGAGGGATGAGCAGTTCTTC. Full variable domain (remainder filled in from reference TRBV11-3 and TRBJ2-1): EAGVVQSPRYKIIEKKQPVAFWCNPISGHNTLYWYLQNLGQGPELLIRYENEEAVDDSQLPKDRFSAERLKGVDSTLKIQPAELGDSAVYLCASSLGTGRDEQFFGPGTRLTVL.

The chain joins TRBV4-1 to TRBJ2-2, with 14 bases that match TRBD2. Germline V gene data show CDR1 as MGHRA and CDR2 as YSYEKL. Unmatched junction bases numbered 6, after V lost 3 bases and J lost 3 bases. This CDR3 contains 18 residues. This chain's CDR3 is CASSQRGTSGGHTGELFF. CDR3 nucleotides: TGCGCCAGCAGCCAGAGAGGGACTAGCGGGGGACACACCGGGGAGCTGTTTTTT.

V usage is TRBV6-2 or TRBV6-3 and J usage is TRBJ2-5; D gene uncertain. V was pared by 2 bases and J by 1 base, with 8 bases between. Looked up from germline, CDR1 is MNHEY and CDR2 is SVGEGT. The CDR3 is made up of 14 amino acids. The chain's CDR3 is CASSYGGPQETQYF. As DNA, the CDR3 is TGTGCCAGCAGTTACGGCGGCCCCCAAGAGACCCAGTACTTC.

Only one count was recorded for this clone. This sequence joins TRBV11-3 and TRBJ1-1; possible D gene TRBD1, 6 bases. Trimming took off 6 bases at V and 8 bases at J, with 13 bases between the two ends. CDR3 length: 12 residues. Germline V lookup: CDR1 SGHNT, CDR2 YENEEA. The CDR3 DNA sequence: TGTGCCAGCAGGCTGGGGGCAAACGAAGCTTTCTTT. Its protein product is CASRLGANEAFF.

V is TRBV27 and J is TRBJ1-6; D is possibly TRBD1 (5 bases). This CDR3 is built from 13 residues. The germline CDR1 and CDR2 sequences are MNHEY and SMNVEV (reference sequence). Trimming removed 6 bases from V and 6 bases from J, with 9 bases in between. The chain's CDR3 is CASRGGVNSPLHF. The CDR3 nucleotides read TGTGCCAGCAGGGGGGGAGTTAATTCACCCCTCCACTTT.

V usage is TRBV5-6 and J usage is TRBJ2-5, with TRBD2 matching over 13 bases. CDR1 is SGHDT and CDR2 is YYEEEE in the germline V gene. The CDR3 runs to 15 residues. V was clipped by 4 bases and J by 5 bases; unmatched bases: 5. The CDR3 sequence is CASSRLAGGRETQYF. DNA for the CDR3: TGTGCCAGCAGCCGACTAGCGGGAGGAAGGGAGACCCAGTACTTC. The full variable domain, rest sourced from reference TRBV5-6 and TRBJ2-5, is DAGVTQSPTHLIKTRGQQVTLRCSPKSGHDTVSWYQQALGQGPQFIFQYYEEEERQRGNFPDRFSGHQFPNYSSELNVNALLLGDSALYLCASSRLAGGRETQYFGPGTRLLVL.

The CDR3, as DNA: TGTGCCAGTAGTATAAAGACAGGGGGTGAAGCTTTCTTT. Translated, it gives CASSIKTGGEAFF. The chain uses TRBV19 and TRBJ1-1, with 9 bases that match TRBD1. This CDR3 is built from 13 residues. Germline CDR1 LNHDA, CDR2 SQIVND (reference sequence). With V trimmed by 2 bases and J by 7 bases, 2 bases remained unmatched.

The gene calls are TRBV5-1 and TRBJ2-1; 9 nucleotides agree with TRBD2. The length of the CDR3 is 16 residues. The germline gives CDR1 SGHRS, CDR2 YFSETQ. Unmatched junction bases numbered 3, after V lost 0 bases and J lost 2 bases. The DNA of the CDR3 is TGCGCCAGCAGCTTGGTTAGCGGGGGCACCTACAATGAGCAGTTCTTC. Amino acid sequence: CASSLVSGGTYNEQFF.

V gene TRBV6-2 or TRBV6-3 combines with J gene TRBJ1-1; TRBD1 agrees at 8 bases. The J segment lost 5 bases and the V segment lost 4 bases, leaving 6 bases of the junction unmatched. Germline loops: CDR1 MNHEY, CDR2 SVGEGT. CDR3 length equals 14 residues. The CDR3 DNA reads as TGTGCCAGCAGTTCAACAGGGGGGGGGACTGAAGCTTTCTTT. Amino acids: CASSSTGGGTEAFF.

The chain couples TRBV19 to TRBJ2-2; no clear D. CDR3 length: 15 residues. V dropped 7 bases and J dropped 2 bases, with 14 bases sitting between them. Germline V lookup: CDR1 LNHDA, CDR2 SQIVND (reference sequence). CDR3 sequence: CASKLSNSNTGELFF. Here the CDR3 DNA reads TGTGCCAGTAAACTTAGCAATTCCAACACCGGGGAGCTGTTTTTT.

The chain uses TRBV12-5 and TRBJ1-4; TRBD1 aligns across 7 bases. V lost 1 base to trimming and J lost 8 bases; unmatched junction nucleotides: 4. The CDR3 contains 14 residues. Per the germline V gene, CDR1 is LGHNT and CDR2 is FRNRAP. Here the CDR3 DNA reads TGTGCTAGTGGTTTGGGACAGGGAAAAGAAAAACTGTTTTTT. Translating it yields CASGLGQGKEKLFF. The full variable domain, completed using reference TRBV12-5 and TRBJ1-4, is DARVTQTPRHKVTEMGQEVTMRCQPILGHNTVFWYRQTMMQGLELLAYFRNRAPLDDSGMPKDRFSAEMPDATLATLKIQPSEPRDSAVYFCASGLGQGKEKLFFGSGTQLSVL.